Listed below are T cell receptor beta chains from one sample, sequenced in a study of cytomegalovirus exposure and HLA in healthy donors. The table came from immunoSEQ multiplex PCR; TCRdb's copy has only in-frame clones and leaves some out. The table lists some 120,000 clones, more than 70% of them singletons, with 1.4% to 1.5% in the top ten. What was sequenced was PBMCs. All receptors come from a man aged 25 to 45 in good health and CMV-seronegative. Both conserved end residues are part of each CDR3. A D gene is named only where the DNA matches it firmly. Rows give clone size only sometimes, using once, few, many, or a class for an expanded clone.

CDR3aa: CASSKTGSYGYTF
CDR3nt: TGTGCCAGCAGTAAGACAGGGTCCTATGGCTACACCTTC
j_gene: TRBJ1-2
v_gene: TRBV6-5
d_gene: TRBD1
abundance: NA

CDR3aa: CASSQRSGSPADTQYF
CDR3nt: TGCGCCAGCAGCCAGCGTAGCGGGAGTCCGGCAGATACGCAGTATTTT
j_gene: TRBJ2-3
v_gene: TRBV4-3
d_gene: TRBD2
abundance: NA

CDR3aa: CASSQEVQSGRQYF
CDR3nt: TGCGCCAGCAGCCAAGAAGTCCAGAGCGGGAGGCAGTACTTC
j_gene: TRBJ2-7
v_gene: TRBV4-3
d_gene: TRBD2
abundance: NA

CDR3aa: CASSHTKEVHEQYF
CDR3nt: TGTGCCAGCAGCCATACGAAGGAGGTCCACGAGCAGTACTTC
j_gene: TRBJ2-7
v_gene: TRBV11-2
d_gene: NA
abundance: NA

CDR3aa: CASRGWTYEQYF
CDR3nt: TGTGCCAGCAGGGGCTGGACCTACGAGCAGTACTTC
j_gene: TRBJ2-7
v_gene: TRBV27
d_gene: NA
abundance: NA

CDR3aa: CASSLTGTDRLDTQYF
CDR3nt: TGTGCCAGCAGCTTAACCGGGACAGACCGCTTGGATACGCAGTATTTT
j_gene: TRBJ2-3
v_gene: TRBV7-9
d_gene: TRBD1
abundance: NA

CDR3aa: CASTTGRDSHYEQYF
CDR3nt: TGTGCCAGCACCACGGGACGGGACTCCCACTACGAGCAGTACTTC
j_gene: TRBJ2-7
v_gene: TRBV6-5
d_gene: NA
abundance: few

CDR3aa: CASSYSEQGPIREQFF
CDR3nt: TGTGCCAGCAGTTACTCGGAGCAGGGCCCGATCAGAGAGCAGTTCTTC
j_gene: TRBJ2-1
v_gene: TRBV6-6
d_gene: NA
abundance: NA

CDR3aa: CASSRGINVLTF
CDR3nt: TGTGCCAGCAGCAGGGGTATCAACGTCCTGACTTTC
j_gene: TRBJ2-6
v_gene: TRBV11-2
d_gene: NA
abundance: NA

CDR3aa: CASNNYPAGVGEQYF
CDR3nt: TGTGCCAGCAACAACTATCCAGCGGGAGTAGGCGAGCAGTACTTC
j_gene: TRBJ2-7
v_gene: TRBV13
d_gene: TRBD2
abundance: NA

CDR3aa: CASSEAGSYNEQFF
CDR3nt: TGTGCCAGCAGTGAGGCGGGCTCCTACAATGAGCAGTTCTTC
j_gene: TRBJ2-1
v_gene: TRBV2
d_gene: NA
abundance: NA

CDR3aa: CASSSLYSYEQYF
CDR3nt: TGTGCCAGCAGCTCCCTCTACTCCTACGAGCAGTACTTC
j_gene: TRBJ2-7
v_gene: TRBV7-6
d_gene: NA
abundance: NA

CDR3aa: CASSPPGQSGENIQYF
CDR3nt: TGTGCCAGCAGTCCCCCGGGACAGAGTGGGGAAAACATTCAGTACTTC
j_gene: TRBJ2-4
v_gene: TRBV6-6
d_gene: TRBD1
abundance: NA

CDR3aa: CASSLVAKTYNEQFF
CDR3nt: TGTGCCAGCAGTTTAGTAGCGAAGACCTACAATGAGCAGTTCTTC
j_gene: TRBJ2-1
v_gene: TRBV27
d_gene: NA
abundance: NA

CDR3aa: CASSIGGISSLYGYTF
CDR3nt: TGTGCCAGTAGTATAGGAGGCATTTCCTCCCTTTATGGCTACACCTTC
j_gene: TRBJ1-2
v_gene: TRBV19
d_gene: NA
abundance: NA

CDR3aa: CASQYQETQYF
CDR3nt: TGTGCCAGCCAATACCAAGAGACCCAGTACTTC
j_gene: TRBJ2-5
v_gene: TRBV18
d_gene: NA
abundance: once

CDR3aa: CAWSTRQGGDAFF
CDR3nt: TGTGCCTGGAGTACCCGACAGGGAGGAGACGCTTTCTTT
j_gene: TRBJ1-1
v_gene: TRBV30
d_gene: TRBD1
abundance: NA

CDR3aa: CASSLGARAGGWYEQYF
CDR3nt: TGTGCCAGCAGCTTAGGTGCTCGGGCGGGAGGGTGGTACGAGCAGTACTTC
j_gene: TRBJ2-7
v_gene: TRBV7-8
d_gene: TRBD2
abundance: NA

CDR3aa: CASTKGGANTGELFF
CDR3nt: TGCGCCAGCACAAAAGGGGGGGCGAACACCGGGGAGCTGTTTTTT
j_gene: TRBJ2-2
v_gene: TRBV5-1
d_gene: NA
abundance: NA

CDR3aa: CASSPGLAVSTDTQYF
CDR3nt: TGTGCCAGCAGCCCCGGGCTAGCGGTTAGCACAGATACGCAGTATTTT
j_gene: TRBJ2-3
v_gene: TRBV9
d_gene: TRBD2
abundance: NA

CDR3aa: CASSLWTSATQYF
CDR3nt: TGTGCCAGCAGCTTGTGGACTAGCGCTACGCAGTATTTT
j_gene: TRBJ2-3
v_gene: TRBV5-6
d_gene: TRBD2
abundance: NA

CDR3aa: CASSLTRLNEQFF
CDR3nt: TGTGCCAGCAGTTTAACTAGACTCAATGAGCAGTTCTTC
j_gene: TRBJ2-1
v_gene: TRBV7-9
d_gene: NA
abundance: NA

CDR3aa: CASSPRDRGLGQYF
CDR3nt: TGTGCCAGCAGCCCGCGGGACAGGGGGTTAGGTCAGTACTTC
j_gene: TRBJ2-7
v_gene: TRBV7-2
d_gene: TRBD1
abundance: NA

CDR3aa: CASSWDRGADTQYF
CDR3nt: TGTGCCAGCAGTTGGGACAGGGGCGCAGATACGCAGTATTTT
j_gene: TRBJ2-3
v_gene: TRBV6-5
d_gene: TRBD1
abundance: NA

CDR3aa: CASRRTATNEKLFF
CDR3nt: TGTGCCAGCAGGAGGACAGCAACTAATGAAAAACTGTTTTTT
j_gene: TRBJ1-4
v_gene: TRBV2
d_gene: NA
abundance: NA

CDR3aa: CSVEDPGTENEKLFF
CDR3nt: TGCAGCGTTGAAGATCCGGGGACAGAGAATGAAAAACTGTTTTTT
j_gene: TRBJ1-4
v_gene: TRBV29-1
d_gene: TRBD1
abundance: NA

CDR3aa: CASSFIVGAARQPQHF
CDR3nt: TGTGCCAGCAGTTTCATCGTGGGGGCGGCGAGGCAGCCCCAGCATTTT
j_gene: TRBJ1-5
v_gene: TRBV27
d_gene: NA
abundance: NA

CDR3aa: CASRQKRTGNYGYTF
CDR3nt: TGCGCCAGCAGACAGAAGAGGACAGGCAACTATGGCTACACCTTC
j_gene: TRBJ1-2
v_gene: TRBV5-1
d_gene: TRBD1
abundance: NA

CDR3aa: CASSSSGIDEQYF
CDR3nt: TGTGCCAGTAGTTCATCGGGGATCGACGAGCAGTACTTC
j_gene: TRBJ2-7
v_gene: TRBV19
d_gene: NA
abundance: NA

CDR3aa: CASSIDGRFDNEQFF
CDR3nt: TGTGCCAGCAGCATCGACGGGAGGTTCGACAATGAGCAGTTCTTC
j_gene: TRBJ2-1
v_gene: TRBV11-3
d_gene: TRBD2
abundance: NA

CDR3aa: CASRGLAGQHSYEQYF
CDR3nt: TGCGCCAGTCGAGGACTAGCGGGTCAACACTCCTACGAGCAGTACTTC
j_gene: TRBJ2-7
v_gene: TRBV10-1
d_gene: TRBD2
abundance: few

CDR3aa: CASYGTVGDYNSPLHF
CDR3nt: TGTGCCAGCTATGGGACAGTCGGGGACTATAATTCACCCCTCCACTTT
j_gene: TRBJ1-6
v_gene: TRBV2
d_gene: TRBD1
abundance: NA

CDR3aa: CASSQRASGSSTDTQYF
CDR3nt: TGTGCCAGCTCCCAAAGGGCTAGCGGGAGTAGCACAGATACGCAGTATTTT
j_gene: TRBJ2-3
v_gene: TRBV18
d_gene: TRBD2
abundance: NA

CDR3aa: CASAPTSPSYEQYF
CDR3nt: TGCGCCAGCGCCCCAACTAGCCCGTCCTACGAGCAGTACTTC
j_gene: TRBJ2-7
v_gene: TRBV10-2
d_gene: NA
abundance: few

CDR3aa: CASSQVLNGAGGLADTQYF
CDR3nt: TGCGCCAGCAGCCAAGTCCTGAACGGAGCGGGAGGGCTGGCAGATACGCAGTATTTT
j_gene: TRBJ2-3
v_gene: TRBV4-3
d_gene: TRBD2
abundance: NA

CDR3aa: CASSGQGPNTEAFF
CDR3nt: TGTGCCAGCAGTGGACAGGGGCCGAACACTGAAGCTTTCTTT
j_gene: TRBJ1-1
v_gene: TRBV2
d_gene: TRBD1
abundance: NA

CDR3aa: CASSPAPERDTDTQYF
CDR3nt: TGTGCCAGCAGCCCGGCCCCCGAGAGGGACACAGATACGCAGTATTTT
j_gene: TRBJ2-3
v_gene: TRBV11-2
d_gene: NA
abundance: NA

CDR3aa: CASSDGTGVGNTEAFF
CDR3nt: TGTGCCAGCAGTGACGGGACAGGGGTAGGGAACACTGAAGCTTTCTTT
j_gene: TRBJ1-1
v_gene: TRBV6-1
d_gene: TRBD1
abundance: NA

CDR3aa: CASSLMAGVTEAFF
CDR3nt: TGTGCCAGCAGCTTAATGGCAGGGGTTACTGAAGCTTTCTTT
j_gene: TRBJ1-1
v_gene: TRBV7-2
d_gene: NA
abundance: NA

CDR3aa: CASSQDRGRLNTEAFF
CDR3nt: TGTGCCAGCTCACAGGACAGGGGGCGGCTGAACACTGAAGCTTTCTTT
j_gene: TRBJ1-1
v_gene: TRBV18
d_gene: TRBD1
abundance: once

CDR3aa: CASSVAGTATGELFF
CDR3nt: TGTGCCAGCAGTGTCGCAGGGACAGCCACCGGGGAGCTGTTTTTT
j_gene: TRBJ2-2
v_gene: TRBV2
d_gene: TRBD1
abundance: NA

CDR3aa: CASSLMTSGTPSNEQFF
CDR3nt: TGTGCCAGCAGCCTTATGACTAGCGGGACCCCCTCCAATGAGCAGTTCTTC
j_gene: TRBJ2-1
v_gene: TRBV11-3
d_gene: TRBD2
abundance: NA

CDR3aa: CASSYTDAAEEQYF
CDR3nt: TGTGCCAGCAGTTACACCGACGCCGCGGAGGAGCAGTACTTC
j_gene: TRBJ2-7
v_gene: TRBV6-5
d_gene: NA
abundance: NA

CDR3aa: CASSYDGTYNTYEQYF
CDR3nt: TGTGCCAGCAGTTACGACGGGACATATAATACCTACGAGCAGTACTTC
j_gene: TRBJ2-7
v_gene: TRBV6-5
d_gene: NA
abundance: NA

CDR3aa: CASSLEGTGITEAFF
CDR3nt: TGCGCCAGCAGCTTGGAGGGGACAGGGATCACTGAAGCTTTCTTT
j_gene: TRBJ1-1
v_gene: TRBV5-1
d_gene: TRBD1
abundance: NA

CDR3aa: CACRDRGLSSYNSPLHF
CDR3nt: TGTGCCTGCCGGGACAGGGGCTTAAGCTCCTATAATTCACCCCTCCACTTT
j_gene: TRBJ1-6
v_gene: TRBV30
d_gene: TRBD1
abundance: NA

CDR3aa: CASSVAGDADTQYF
CDR3nt: TGTGCCAGCAGCGTGGCGGGAGATGCAGATACGCAGTATTTT
j_gene: TRBJ2-3
v_gene: TRBV9
d_gene: TRBD2
abundance: NA

CDR3aa: CASSERRGLETQYF
CDR3nt: TGTGCCAGCAGCGAGCGGAGGGGTTTAGAGACCCAGTACTTC
j_gene: TRBJ2-5
v_gene: TRBV7-2
d_gene: NA
abundance: NA

CDR3aa: CASSFSGLHTEAFF
CDR3nt: TGTGCCAGCAGTTTCAGTGGGCTTCACACTGAAGCTTTCTTT
j_gene: TRBJ1-1
v_gene: TRBV27
d_gene: NA
abundance: NA

CDR3aa: CASSAYAGTANTGELFF
CDR3nt: TGTGCCAGCAGCGCTTACGCAGGGACAGCGAACACCGGGGAGCTGTTTTTT
j_gene: TRBJ2-2
v_gene: TRBV9
d_gene: TRBD1
abundance: NA

CDR3aa: CASSFGLGGETQYF
CDR3nt: TGTGCCAGCAGCTTCGGACTTGGTGGAGAGACCCAGTACTTC
j_gene: TRBJ2-5
v_gene: TRBV7-9
d_gene: NA
abundance: NA

CDR3aa: CASSKSGTGAIKQFF
CDR3nt: TGTGCCAGCAGCAAATCAGGGACAGGGGCAATCAAGCAGTTCTTC
j_gene: TRBJ2-1
v_gene: TRBV21-1
d_gene: NA
abundance: NA

CDR3aa: CASSARTGHTGELFF
CDR3nt: TGTGCCAGCAGCGCCCGGACAGGGCACACCGGGGAGCTGTTTTTT
j_gene: TRBJ2-2
v_gene: TRBV9
d_gene: TRBD1
abundance: NA

CDR3aa: CAIRTGLAVRNEQYF
CDR3nt: TGTGCCATCAGGACTGGACTAGCGGTCAGGAACGAGCAGTACTTC
j_gene: TRBJ2-7
v_gene: TRBV10-3
d_gene: TRBD2
abundance: NA

CDR3aa: CASSPRTGGFTNEQFF
CDR3nt: TGTGCCAGCTCACCGCGGACAGGGGGTTTTACAAATGAGCAGTTCTTC
j_gene: TRBJ2-1
v_gene: TRBV18
d_gene: TRBD1
abundance: NA